Presented here are 19 T cell receptor beta chains from one specimen sequenced in a study of T cells in Graves' hyperthyroidism and ophthalmopathy. Researchers amplified the TCR beta CDR3 regions from RNA transcripts. Carried out on the TCR CDR3, a first-round RT-PCR used the HTBI primer set. Each CDR3 protein gets one entry after TCRdb re-called the multiplex PCR reads with MiXCR. The table has roughly 640,000 distinct CDR3 sequences, around 16% seen once; the top ten hold under 3.5%. What was sequenced was blood. All receptors come from a woman between 35 and 50 years old with Graves' ophthalmopathy.

This clonotype was recorded at least ten times. V is TRBV28 and J is TRBJ2-7, with D tentatively TRBD1 (5 bases). There are 11 residues in the CDR3. The germline gives CDR1 MDHEN, CDR2 SYDVKM. V lost 7 bases and J 7 bases, leaving 11 bases between the germline ends. The CDR3 is CASTQGFEQYF. For the CDR3, the DNA is TGTGCCAGCACCCAGGGATTTGAGCAGTACTTC.

This clonotype has a handful of counts. The chain has TRBV11-2 and TRBJ2-1; the D is unclear. Germline loops: CDR1 SGHAT, CDR2 FQNNGV. The CDR3 is 15 residues long. Trimming shortened V by 0 bases and J by 1 base, and 7 bases separated the two germline ends. CDR3 coding DNA: TGTGCCAGCAGCTTAGAGGATATTTCCTACAATGAGCAGTTCTTC. This encodes CASSLEDISYNEQFF.

This clonotype was counted between two and nine times. This chain joins TRBV6-1 and TRBJ1-5; 8 nucleotides line up with TRBD1. CDR1 is MNHNS and CDR2 is SASEGT in the germline V gene. V was clipped by 6 bases and J by 7 bases; unmatched bases: 5. The CDR3 runs to 13 residues. DNA of the CDR3: TGTGCCAGCAGAGCAGGGGGCGGACAGCCCCAGCATTTT. Translating it yields CASRAGGGQPQHF.

A word on this clonotype: Possible read error: a much larger clone is one base away. The rearrangement uses TRBV6-2 or TRBV6-3 and TRBJ1-2; D gene unclear. The CDR3 loop spans 13 amino acids. Germline values: CDR1 MNHEY, CDR2 SVGEGT. Trimming took off 5 bases at V and 10 bases at J, with 17 bases between the two ends. The CDR3 DNA reads as TGTGCCAGCAGTACTACCTACGGCGGTGACTACACCTTC. This encodes CASSTTYGGDYTF.

The V call is TRBV18, the J call TRBJ1-6; 7 bases are a match to TRBD1. In germline, CDR1 is KGHSH, CDR2 LQKENI. The CDR3 covers 16 residues. Trimming took 3 bases from V and 1 from J; bases not matched to a gene: 3. CDR3 in DNA: TGTGCCAGCTCACCCCGACAGGGTTCCTATAATTCACCCCTCCACTTT. Translation: CASSPRQGSYNSPLHF.

As concerns this clonotype: This clone may be a read error of a much larger clone one base away. The genes are TRBV5-1 and TRBJ1-3; D is undetermined. Per the germline V gene, CDR1 is SGHRS and CDR2 is YFSETQ. CDR3 length: 14 residues. The CDR3 DNA follows: TGTGCCAGCAGCTCAGGCTACTCTGGAAACACCATATATTTT. It specifies CASSSGYSGNTIYF.

This clonotype was detected many times. The chain carries TRBV7-3 and TRBJ2-7; D unresolved. CDR1 is SGHTA and CDR2 is FQGTGA in the germline V gene. Trimming removed 4 bases at V and 0 bases at J, with 16 bases between. CDR3 size: 16 residues. DNA of the CDR3: TGTGCCAGCAGCTCCCTCCGCAGGCCAATCTCCTACGAGCAGTACTTC. Its translation: CASSSLRRPISYEQYF.

This chain uses TRBV3-1 with TRBJ2-5; D is possibly TRBD2 (5 bases). CDR3 length: 15 residues. Germline-derived CDR1 and CDR2 are LGHDT and YNNKEL (reference sequence). V was clipped by 1 base and J by 7 bases, with 16 bases between them. The CDR3 DNA is TGTGCCAGCAGCCAAGGGCCAACTAGGGATGGGACCCAGTACTTC. The encoded protein is CASSQGPTRDGTQYF.

This clonotype was observed many times. V is TRBV11-2 and J is TRBJ2-3; D ambiguous. The length of the CDR3 is 14 residues. Trimming pared 7 bases from V and 0 bases from J, leaving 11 bases between. Germline loops: CDR1 SGHAT, CDR2 FQNNGV. In DNA form, the CDR3 reads TGTGCCAGCACCGGTTACCCTAGCACAGATACGCAGTATTTT. It codes for CASTGYPSTDTQYF.

This clonotype has ten or more counts. The chain combines TRBV30 with TRBJ2-7; TRBD1 aligns across 8 bases. The ends lost 5 bases at V and 2 bases at J; junction bases unmatched: 2. The CDR3 is 12 residues long. CDR1 GTSNPN and CDR2 SVGIG come from the germline V gene (reference sequence). DNA of the CDR3: TGTGCCTGGGACAGGGGTCCCTACGAGCAGTACTTC. Residues: CAWDRGPYEQYF.

This clonotype has ten or more counts. The chain links TRBV28 to TRBJ1-5, with TRBD1 as a possible D gene (5 bases). Trimming shortened V by 4 bases and J by 4 bases, and 14 bases separated the two germline ends. Germline V gene data show CDR1 as MDHEN and CDR2 as SYDVKM. This CDR3 contains 15 residues. The CDR3 DNA follows: TGTGCCAGCAGTTCGGAGGGGCAGGGTAATCAGCCCCAGCATTTT. Translation gives CASSSEGQGNQPQHF.

This clonotype was recorded many times. The chain's CDR3 is CASSRQLQETQYF. The CDR3 DNA sequence: TGTGCCAGCAGCCGTCAACTTCAAGAGACCCAGTACTTC. This chain uses TRBV7-8 with TRBJ2-5; no firm D call. Germline CDR1 and CDR2: SGHVS and FQNEAQ. Trimming left V 5 bases short and J 2 bases short, with 9 bases between. This CDR3 contains 13 residues.

For this clonotype: It may be a read error: a sequence one base away is much more abundant. CDR3 protein: CANSLAYTEAFF. CDR3 nucleotides: TGTGCCAACAGCTTAGCCTACACTGAAGCTTTCTTT. This chain links TRBV7-8 with TRBJ1-1; D is uncertain. CDR1 and CDR2 from the germline V gene are SGHVS and FQNEAQ. The CDR3 runs 12 residues.

This clonotype came up many times. This chain connects TRBV2 to TRBJ1-2, with a possible D match to TRBD1 (5 bases). Germline V gene sequence: CDR1 SNHLY, CDR2 FYNNEI. The CDR3 totals 15 residues. V shed 6 bases and J shed 3 bases, with 17 bases lying between them. CDR3 nucleotide sequence: TGTGCCAGCAGCCCGGGGGGACCGCGCGACTATGGCTACACCTTC. Amino acids: CASSPGGPRDYGYTF.

This clonotype has at least ten counts. V and J are TRBV30 and TRBJ2-5; 12 nucleotides align to TRBD2. From germline, CDR1 is GTSNPN and CDR2 SVGIG (reference sequence). The V and J ends lost 2 bases and 4 bases, in that order; junction bases with no gene match: 11. The CDR3 is made up of 17 amino acids. As DNA, the CDR3 is TGTGCCTGGAGTAGGGGGCTAGCGGGAGGGCCGGGAGAGACCCAGTACTTC. Its translation: CAWSRGLAGGPGETQYF.

This clonotype was recorded at least ten times. The chain couples TRBV4-1 to TRBJ1-2, with D possibly TRBD1 on 6 matching bases. Germline V lookup: CDR1 MGHRA, CDR2 YSYEKL. The ends were cut back, 1 base at V and 7 bases at J, with 19 bases in the middle. This CDR3 contains 16 residues. The CDR3 DNA reads as TGCGCCAGCAGCCAAGTCGGAGGCAGGGGAGGATTTGGCTACACCTTC. It is translated as CASSQVGGRGGFGYTF.

V usage is TRBV6-1 and J usage is TRBJ2-1, with 15 bases matching TRBD2. J gave up 2 bases and V 10 bases, and 12 bases lay outside the gene matches. The CDR3 is made up of 18 amino acids. Germline values: CDR1 MNHNS, CDR2 SASEGT. CDR3 in amino acids: CAIRRTSGGEEPYNEQFF. Here the CDR3 DNA reads TGTGCCATCCGGAGGACTAGCGGGGGGGAAGAGCCCTACAATGAGCAGTTCTTC.

In its sample, this clonotype was seen many times. The chain employs TRBV2 and TRBJ2-7; 8 bases map to TRBD2. This CDR3 is built from 15 residues. V gave up 5 bases and J gave up 12 bases; unmatched junction bases: 18. Germline V lookup: CDR1 SNHLY, CDR2 FYNNEI. The CDR3 region is CASSSTYGTSGRRYF. In DNA, the CDR3 is TGTGCCAGCAGTTCTACATACGGGACTAGTGGGCGGCGGTACTTC.

This clonotype was observed many times. The chain has TRBV20-1 and TRBJ2-5; D not resolved. This CDR3 is built from 14 residues. V was cut by 3 bases and J by 0 bases, with 11 bases left in between. Germline CDR1 DFQATT, CDR2 SNEGSKA (reference sequence). CDR3 amino acids: CSARSQTHQETQYF. The CDR3 bases are TGCAGTGCTAGGTCTCAAACCCACCAAGAGACCCAGTACTTC.